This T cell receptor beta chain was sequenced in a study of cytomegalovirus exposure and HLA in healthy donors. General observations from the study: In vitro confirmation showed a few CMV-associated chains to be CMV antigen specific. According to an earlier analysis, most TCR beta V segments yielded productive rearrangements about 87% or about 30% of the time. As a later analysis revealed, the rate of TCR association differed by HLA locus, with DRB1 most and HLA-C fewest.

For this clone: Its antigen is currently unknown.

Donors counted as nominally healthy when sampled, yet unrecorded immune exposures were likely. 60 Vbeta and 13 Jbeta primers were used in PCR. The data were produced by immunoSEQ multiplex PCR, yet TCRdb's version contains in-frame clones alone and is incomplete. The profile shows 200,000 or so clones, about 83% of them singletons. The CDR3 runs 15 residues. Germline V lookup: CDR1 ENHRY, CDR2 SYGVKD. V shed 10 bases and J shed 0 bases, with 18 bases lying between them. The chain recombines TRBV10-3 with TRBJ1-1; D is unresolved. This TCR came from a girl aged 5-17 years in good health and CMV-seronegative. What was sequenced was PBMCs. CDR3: CATRPAKELNTEAFF. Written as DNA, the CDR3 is TGTGCCACGAGACCGGCCAAGGAGTTGAACACTGAAGCTTTCTTT.